Described below is a single TCR beta chain sequence and its context. The antigen is undetermined. The sample originates from a study of T cell repertoires in cytomegalovirus infection. Across the whole study: Indications came from public TCR beta signatures; they pointed to CMV infection and to a matching HLA type.

Germline-derived CDR1 and CDR2 are MGHRA and YSYEKL. The V and J ends lost 0 bases and 0 bases respectively, with 7 bases between them. The length of the CDR3 is 15 residues. In TCRdb, the reads were re-called with MiXCR into one record per CDR3 protein. Of roughly 310,000 distinct CDR3 sequences listed, under 20% are singletons. Study-wide results and limits: The ex vivo response showed dominance by HLA-C-restricted CMV-specific TCR beta clonotypes. Identification of carriers of CMV plus the relevant HLA was performed using cumulative public TCR beta family frequency.

The sequencing input was PBMCs. The V gene is TRBV4-1, the J gene TRBJ2-3, with D uncertain. The source is a human donor in good health (CMV status not recorded). Some clones in this sample may be carry-over from other donors' samples. Here the CDR3 reads CASSQERSSTDTQYF. Here the CDR3 DNA reads TGCGCCAGCAGCCAAGAAAGGAGCAGCACAGATACGCAGTATTTT.